These 22 T cell receptor beta chains originate from one sample sequenced in a study of T cell changes during pregnancy in multiple sclerosis. Clones were read by immunoSEQ multiplex PCR, and TCRdb kept only the in-frame ones, dropping some. The data contain fewer than 110,000 clones, 91% of them seen just once; the ten biggest clones take up 3.1%. The sample here was peripheral blood, taken in the second trimester of pregnancy. All receptors derive from a female donor with multiple sclerosis, enrolled in a pregnancy study.

The chain couples TRBV28 to TRBJ1-5, with D maybe TRBD1 (6 bases). The CDR3 is made up of 15 amino acids. Germline CDR1 MDHEN, CDR2 SYDVKM. Trimming removed 7 bases at V and 7 bases at J, with 20 bases between. The CDR3 loop is CASISPRGAGQPQHF. The CDR3 DNA follows: TGTGCCAGCATATCCCCGCGGGGGGCAGGGCAGCCCCAGCATTTT.

V usage is TRBV6-1 and J usage is TRBJ2-7; 7 nucleotides line up with TRBD2. After removal of 1 base from V and 4 bases from J, the junction contained 7 bases not matched to a gene. Germline V gene data show CDR1 as MNHNS and CDR2 as SASEGT. The CDR3 is 15 amino acids. This CDR3 is CASSEGGGVLYEQYF. Here the CDR3 DNA reads TGTGCCAGCAGTGAAGGTGGGGGGGTACTTTACGAGCAGTACTTC.

V and J are TRBV5-6 and TRBJ2-7; 9 bases are shared with TRBD1. Trimming at V came to 2 bases and at J to 3 bases, leaving 6 bases not matched to a gene. Germline V gives CDR1 SGHDT, CDR2 YYEEEE. The CDR3 covers 15 residues. The CDR3 DNA is TGTGCCAGCAGCTTACTAGGGACAGGGAGCTACGAGCAGTACTTC. Translation gives CASSLLGTGSYEQYF. Full variable domain (remainder filled in from reference TRBV5-6 and TRBJ2-7): DAGVTQSPTHLIKTRGQQVTLRCSPKSGHDTVSWYQQALGQGPQFIFQYYEEEERQRGNFPDRFSGHQFPNYSSELNVNALLLGDSALYLCASSLLGTGSYEQYFGPGTRLTVT.

The CDR3 reads CASAVSAGNTIYF. The CDR3 DNA reads as TGTGCCAGCGCCGTTAGTGCTGGAAACACCATATATTTT. The chain uses TRBV25-1 and TRBJ1-3; the D is unclear. The CDR3 length is 13 residues. Germline CDR1 is MGHDK and CDR2 is SYGVNS. Trimming removed 8 bases at V and 2 bases at J, with 10 bases between.

This chain links TRBV27 with TRBJ1-2; D is perhaps TRBD1 (5 bases). V lost 1 base, J lost 2 bases, and 8 bases lay in between. This CDR3 is built from 14 residues. The V gene's germline CDR1 is MNHEY and CDR2 SMNVEV (reference sequence). CDR3 loop: CASSLLGPNYGYTF. CDR3 sequence (DNA): TGTGCCAGCAGTTTATTGGGGCCAAACTATGGCTACACCTTC.

The chain has TRBV28 and TRBJ1-1; D is possibly TRBD1 (6 bases). The CDR3 loop spans 12 amino acids. CDR1 and CDR2 from the germline V gene are MDHEN and SYDVKM. The CDR3 region is CAATTGTTEAFF. CDR3 DNA: TGTGCAGCGACTACAGGGACCACTGAAGCTTTCTTT.

V usage is TRBV6-1 and J usage is TRBJ1-1; D is uncertain. The ends were cut back, 1 base at V and 10 bases at J, with 13 bases in the middle. The CDR3 consists of 13 residues. Looked up from germline, CDR1 is MNHNS and CDR2 is SASEGT. CDR3 in DNA: TGTGCCAGCAGTGAAGGAGCCTCCCCCGGAGCTTTCTTT. It encodes CASSEGASPGAFF.

The rearrangement uses TRBV6-5 and TRBJ1-1; D might be TRBD1 (6 bases). Trimming left V 2 bases short and J 8 bases short, with 18 bases between. The CDR3 length is 15 residues. The germline gives CDR1 MNHEY, CDR2 SVGAGI. CDR3 amino acids: CASSYTGNTGSEAFF. CDR3 in DNA: TGTGCCAGCAGTTACACTGGGAATACAGGGTCAGAAGCTTTCTTT.

The chain combines TRBV30 with TRBJ2-7; a possible D gene is TRBD1 (5 bases). CDR3 length: 12 residues. Trimming pared 4 bases from V and 2 bases from J, leaving 9 bases between. CDR1 and CDR2 (germline): GTSNPN, SVGIG (reference sequence). CDR3 sequence reads: CAWTPGTYEQYF. Here the CDR3 DNA reads TGTGCCTGGACGCCAGGGACCTACGAGCAGTACTTC.

The chain uses TRBV29-1 and TRBJ2-5; D is unclear. CDR3 length equals 14 residues. The V end lost 4 bases, the J end lost 5 bases, and 17 bases lay between the germline ends. The germline V gene encodes CDR1 SQVTM and CDR2 ANQGSEA. The CDR3 DNA reads as TGCAGCGTTGGAGTCAGTAGCTTGCGGGAGACCCAGTACTTC. This gives the protein CSVGVSSLRETQYF.

V is TRBV28 and J is TRBJ1-4; 7 nucleotides line up with TRBD1. J was trimmed by 6 bases and V by 5 bases; bases with no gene match: 9. The length of the CDR3 is 15 residues. The germline CDR1 and CDR2 sequences are MDHEN and SYDVKM. CDR3 in amino acids: CASSHGGQGDEKLFF. The CDR3 DNA is TGTGCCAGCAGTCACGGAGGGCAGGGGGATGAAAAACTGTTTTTT.

The V gene is TRBV28, the J gene TRBJ2-7; tentative D call: TRBD1 (6 bases). The CDR3 extends over 14 amino acids. The germline CDR1 and CDR2 sequences are MDHEN and SYDVKM. Trimming took off 6 bases at V and 1 base at J, with 13 bases between the two ends. In DNA, the CDR3 is TGTGCCAGCAGCCGCCCGGACAGTTCCTACGAGCAGTACTTC. Translated: CASSRPDSSYEQYF.

CDR3 amino acids: CASSPTYLTDTQYF. Here the CDR3 DNA reads TGTGCCAGCAGCCCGACTTACCTTACAGATACGCAGTATTTT. The chain uses TRBV6-4 and TRBJ2-3; D not certain. Trimming left V 6 bases short and J 3 bases short, with 13 bases between. The CDR3 consists of 14 residues. Germline V CDR1 and CDR2: MRHNA, SNTAGT.

This chain joins TRBV7-6 and TRBJ1-3; no clear D. The CDR3 extends over 16 amino acids. The V and J ends lost 1 base and 0 bases respectively, with 10 bases between them. The germline V gene has CDR1 SGHVS and CDR2 FNYEAQ. CDR3 bases: TGTGCCAGCAGCTTAGTAGCAATGGACTCTGGAAACACCATATATTTT. Protein product: CASSLVAMDSGNTIYF.

The rearrangement uses TRBV6-5 and TRBJ1-1, with unresolved D. Trimming shortened V by 0 bases and J by 1 base, and 6 bases separated the two germline ends. CDR1 and CDR2 (germline): MNHEY, SVGAGI. This CDR3 is 14 amino acids long. This chain's CDR3 is CASSYSPGNTEAFF. The CDR3, as DNA: TGTGCCAGCAGTTACTCACCGGGGAACACTGAAGCTTTCTTT.

The chain uses TRBV5-4 and TRBJ1-1, with D possibly TRBD1 on 6 matching bases. The length of the CDR3 is 14 residues. Germline V gene data show CDR1 as SGHNT and CDR2 as YYREEE (reference sequence). V lost 0 bases and J lost 3, with 9 bases in between. The CDR3 reads CASSLGGLDTEAFF. CDR3 in DNA: TGTGCCAGCAGCTTGGGGGGGCTTGACACTGAAGCTTTCTTT.

The chain combines TRBV5-1 with TRBJ2-7, with D perhaps matching TRBD1 (7 bases). The CDR3 covers 15 residues. Germline CDR1 reads SGHRS; CDR2 reads YFSETQ. The germline V and J ends were trimmed by 0 bases and 2 bases, with 12 bases remaining between them. CDR3 coding DNA: TGCGCCAGCAGCTTGGCCGCAGGGGGGACCTACGAGCAGTACTTC. As protein: CASSLAAGGTYEQYF.

DNA of the CDR3: TGTGCCAGCAGGCAACTCGGCTCTGGGGCCAACGTCCTGACTTTC. Translation: CASRQLGSGANVLTF. The chain combines TRBV6-6 with TRBJ2-6; D call uncertain. CDR3 size: 15 residues. CDR1 and CDR2 from the germline V gene are MNHNY and SVGAGI (reference sequence). Trimming cost V 6 bases and J 0 bases, with 9 bases left between them.

CDR3 amino acids: CASSQGKGVYTDTQYF. CDR3 nucleotides: TGTGCCAGCAGCCAAGGGAAGGGGGTGTACACAGATACGCAGTATTTT. This rearrangement joins TRBV14 to TRBJ2-3, with TRBD1 as a possible D gene (6 bases). V shed 1 base and J shed 2 bases, with 13 bases lying between them. Germline lookup yields CDR1 SGHDN and CDR2 FVKESK. The CDR3 is 16 residues long. Drawing the rest from reference TRBV14 and TRBJ2-3, the complete variable domain is EAGVTQFPSHSVIEKGQTVTLRCDPISGHDNLYWYRRVMGKEIKFLLHFVKESKQDESGMPNNRFLAERTGGTYSTLKVQPAELEDSGVYFCASSQGKGVYTDTQYFGPGTRLTVL.

This chain joins TRBV28 and TRBJ2-1; D gene ambiguous. The germline CDR1 and CDR2 sequences are MDHEN and SYDVKM. V lost 7 bases to trimming and J lost 0 bases, with 13 bases between them. The CDR3 is made up of 15 amino acids. CDR3 DNA sequence: TGTGCCAGCAATACTCGATACGACTCCTACAATGAGCAGTTCTTC. Translation: CASNTRYDSYNEQFF.

The chain links TRBV29-1 to TRBJ2-3, with D perhaps matching TRBD1 (6 bases). The CDR3 runs to 13 residues. V lost 5 bases, J lost 2 bases, and 11 bases lay in between. Germline CDR1 SQVTM, CDR2 ANQGSEA. The CDR3 DNA reads as TGCAGCGTTAAATACAGGGCCACAGATACGCAGTATTTT. Its translation is CSVKYRATDTQYF.

The chain is built from TRBV27 and TRBJ2-5; D is ambiguous. The germline gives CDR1 MNHEY, CDR2 SMNVEV (reference sequence). There are 13 residues in the CDR3. V dropped 4 bases and J dropped 5 bases, with 11 bases sitting between them. The CDR3 DNA follows: TGTGCCAGCAGTTATCAGGATTCCGAGACCCAGTACTTC. It yields the protein CASSYQDSETQYF.